Listed below are T cell receptor beta chains from one sample, sequenced in a study of blood T cells in healthy people across ages. TCRdb reanalysed the 5' RACE reads using MiXCR and keeps one entry per CDR3 protein. The data contain about 570,000 distinct CDR3 sequences, approximately 25% of them singletons. Sequencing was carried out using blood. Source of these receptors: a woman in her sixties or seventies in good health. Both conserved end residues are part of each CDR3. D genes are given only for firm matches. Not all rows give a size; the values are once, few, many and, for expanded clones, a class.

TRBV12-3/TRBV12-4,TRBJ1-1,NA,NA,TGTGCCAGCAGTTTTGAGAGGGGGAACACTGAAGCTTTCTTT,CASSFERGNTEAFF
TRBV7-2,TRBJ1-1,NA,NA,TGTGCCAGCAGCCCCCGGTGGACGGCCAACACTGAAGCTTCCTTT,CASSPRWTANTEASF
TRBV29-1,TRBJ1-2,NA,NA,TGCAGCGTCCCATTTAACTATGGCTACACCTTC,CSVPFNYGYTF
TRBV24-1,TRBJ2-5,few,TRBD1,TGTGCCACCAGTGATCCGGGGACAGCCCAAGAGACCCAGTACTTC,CATSDPGTAQETQYF
TRBV20-1,TRBJ2-5,NA,TRBD2,TGCAGCCTCCACCGGATAGCGGGAGACCAAGAGACCCAGTACTTC,CSLHRIAGDQETQYF
TRBV6-6,TRBJ2-5,few,TRBD1,TGTGCCAGCAGTTACGCCGGGACAGAAGAGACCCAGTACTTC,CASSYAGTEETQYF
TRBV28,TRBJ2-2,NA,NA,TGTGCCAGCAGCCCATATGACAGCAGGGAGCTGTTTTTT,CASSPYDSRELFF
TRBV20-1,TRBJ1-1,few,NA,TGCAGTGCTAGCATAACAGGGCCGGAGACTGAAGCTTTCTTT,CSASITGPETEAFF
TRBV11-2,TRBJ2-7,many,NA,TGTGCCAGCAGCTTACGGGGCAGGGACGGATTCTACGAGCAGTACTTC,CASSLRGRDGFYEQYF
TRBV10-3,TRBJ1-2,few,TRBD1,TGTGCCATCAGTGAGGCGAACAGGGGACGGGACTATGGCTACACCTTC,CAISEANRGRDYGYTF
TRBV7-2,TRBJ2-5,few,TRBD2,TGTGCCAGCAGCCCCGGGGTAGCGGGGGTGACCCGGTACTTC,CASSPGVAGVTRYF
TRBV7-2,TRBJ2-2,NA,NA,TGTGCCAGCAGCTTAGTGGGCTGGGTCACCGGGGAGCTGTTTTTT,CASSLVGWVTGELFF
TRBV4-2,TRBJ1-2,NA,TRBD1,TGTGCCAGCAGCCAAGGGGACAGGGCCTATGGCTACACCTTC,CASSQGDRAYGYTF
TRBV7-2,TRBJ2-1,NA,TRBD2,TGTGCCAGCAGCTTAGGCGGGAGGTTTGACAATGAGCAGTTCTTC,CASSLGGRFDNEQFF
TRBV5-1,TRBJ2-1,NA,TRBD2,TGCGCCAGCAGCCCAGGGGGGACTAGCGCTTCCTACAATGAGCAGTTCTTC,CASSPGGTSASYNEQFF
TRBV20-1,TRBJ2-7,NA,NA,TGCAGTGCCAAGGGCCAAACAACCTCCTACGAGCAGTACTTC,CSAKGQTTSYEQYF
TRBV20-1,TRBJ1-1,NA,NA,TGCAGTGCTAGAGAGGGGGCTGAAGCTTTCTTT,CSAREGAEAFF
TRBV20-1,TRBJ2-3,few,NA,TGCAGTGCTAGGCGACAGATAACTAGCACAGATACGCAGTATTTT,CSARRQITSTDTQYF
TRBV7-7,TRBJ2-1,few,NA,TGTGCTAGCAGCTTTACAGGTAACAATGAGCAGTTCTTC,CASSFTGNNEQFF
TRBV10-3,TRBJ1-2,many,TRBD1,TGTGCCATCAGTTGGGACAGGGACTATGGCTACACCTTC,CAISWDRDYGYTF
TRBV7-2,TRBJ2-2,NA,NA,TGTGCCAGCAGCTTAGTCCAAACCGGGGAGCTGTTTTTT,CASSLVQTGELFF
TRBV12-3/TRBV12-4,TRBJ1-2,NA,TRBD1,TGTGCCAGCAACCTCGGACAGGGGGACTATGGCTACACCTTC,CASNLGQGDYGYTF
TRBV2,TRBJ2-5,NA,NA,TGTGCCAGCAGTGGGCGGGGGCGACAAGAGACCCAGTACTTC,CASSGRGRQETQYF
TRBV4-2,TRBJ2-2,NA,NA,TGTGCCAGCAGCCAAGGACTGGCCGGGGAGCTGTTTTTT,CASSQGLAGELFF
TRBV11-3,TRBJ1-6,NA,NA,TGTGCCGGCAGCTTATTCGCCCCCAGGGGTGGGGACTATAATTCACCCCTCCACTTT,CAGSLFAPRGGDYNSPLHF
TRBV9,TRBJ1-2,NA,TRBD1,TGTGCCAGCAGCGGGAGGACAGGGGAAGGCTACACCTTC,CASSGRTGEGYTF
TRBV29-1,TRBJ1-4,few,NA,TGCAGCGTTGCTCCGGGGTACGATGAAAAACTGTTTTTT,CSVAPGYDEKLFF
TRBV7-2,TRBJ2-1,few,NA,TGTGCCAGCAGCTCGCGAGGGGGTTTTGAGCAGTTCTTC,CASSSRGGFEQFF
TRBV5-1,TRBJ2-5,NA,NA,TGCGCCAGCAGCTTTGGTCCGGGGAGTCAAGAGATCCAGTACTTC,CASSFGPGSQEIQYF
TRBV20-1,TRBJ2-5,NA,TRBD1,TGCAGTGCTCCGATTAAGACAGGGATTGGGCAAGAGACCCAGTACTTC,CSAPIKTGIGQETQYF
TRBV20-1,TRBJ2-1,NA,TRBD1,TGCAGTGCTAGTGGGACAGGGGGCAATGAGCAGTTCTTC,CSASGTGGNEQFF
TRBV7-2,TRBJ1-4,NA,NA,TGTGCCAGCAGCTCACAGGGATTATCCGAAAAACTGTTTTTT,CASSSQGLSEKLFF
TRBV20-1,TRBJ2-3,few,TRBD2,TGCAGCGCTAGACGGGGGGGCACAGATACACAGTATTTT,CSARRGGTDTQYF
TRBV7-9,TRBJ1-2,few,TRBD1,TGTGCCATCAGCTGGGACAGGTTGATTAACTATGGCTACACCTTC,CAISWDRLINYGYTF
TRBV2,TRBJ2-3,NA,NA,TGTGCCTTATCATTCACAGATACGCAGTATTTT,CALSFTDTQYF
TRBV3-1,TRBJ1-2,NA,NA,TGTGCCAGCAGCAAAGTACAGGGTAACTATGGCTACACCTTC,CASSKVQGNYGYTF
TRBV20-1,TRBJ2-5,NA,TRBD2,TGCAGTGCTAGAGATCTACTAGCGGGGGGAAAAGAGACCCAGTACTTC,CSARDLLAGGKETQYF
TRBV7-2,TRBJ2-1,few,NA,TGTGCCAGCAGCTGGGCCAATGAGCAGCTCTTC,CASSWANEQLF
TRBV25-1,TRBJ2-3,NA,TRBD1,TGTGCCAGCAGTCCGGACAGGGAGTTGGCAGATACGCAGTATTTT,CASSPDRELADTQYF
TRBV7-8,TRBJ1-5,NA,TRBD1,TGTGCCAGCAGCCTCCGGGACAGGGGAGGGAATCAGCCCCAGCATTTT,CASSLRDRGGNQPQHF